Listed below are T cell receptor beta chains from one sample, sequenced in a study of Tregs in tolerant kidney transplant recipients. Measured with immunoSEQ multiplex PCR; TCRdb has only the in-frame clones, and not every one. The sample consists of about 81,000 clones, 91% of them appearing once. The sequencing here drew on CD4+ T cells from blood (PBMCs), taken 24 months after the transplant. The origin of the receptors is a human patient who received a combined kidney and bone marrow transplant. Some T cells may be transferred from the graft donor. Each CDR3 is given with its conserved first and last residue. Each record gives: D gene, J gene, V gene, clone size, CDR3 DNA, CDR3 protein. The D gene is left open where the match is weak. The listing skips clone size in some rows; elsewhere it reads once, few, many or a size class.

D gene: TRBD2; J gene: TRBJ2-5; V gene: TRBV4-1; clone size: once; CDR3 DNA: TGCGCCAGCAGCCATCCGCTAGCGGGAGGGCTTGGTCAAGAGACCCAGTACTTC; CDR3 protein: CASSHPLAGGLGQETQYF
D gene: TRBD2; J gene: TRBJ2-5; V gene: TRBV4-3; clone size: .; CDR3 DNA: TGCGCCAGCAGCCAAGAAATAACTAGCGGGAGGTGGACCCAGTACTTC; CDR3 protein: CASSQEITSGRWTQYF
D gene: TRBD2; J gene: TRBJ2-7; V gene: TRBV28; clone size: .; CDR3 DNA: TGTGCCACCGAGGGACTAGCGGGAGCCCCCCTAGACGAGCAGTACTTC; CDR3 protein: CATEGLAGAPLDEQYF
D gene: .; J gene: TRBJ1-4; V gene: TRBV30; clone size: .; CDR3 DNA: TGTGCCTGGAGTGTAGGCTCTCTAATGGGCAATGAAAAACTGTTTTTT; CDR3 protein: CAWSVGSLMGNEKLFF
D gene: .; J gene: TRBJ2-3; V gene: TRBV5-1; clone size: .; CDR3 DNA: TGCGCCAGCAGCCCCGGGACCCCGGGAGCAGATACGCAGTATTTT; CDR3 protein: CASSPGTPGADTQYF
D gene: .; J gene: TRBJ2-5; V gene: TRBV30; clone size: .; CDR3 DNA: TGTGCCTGGAGTGTTAGTCAAGAGACCCAGTACTTC; CDR3 protein: CAWSVSQETQYF
D gene: .; J gene: TRBJ2-1; V gene: TRBV7-3; clone size: .; CDR3 DNA: TGTGCCAGCAGCTTTGGCTCGATCAATGAGCAGTTCTTC; CDR3 protein: CASSFGSINEQFF
D gene: .; J gene: TRBJ2-3; V gene: TRBV18; clone size: once; CDR3 DNA: TGTGCCAGCTCACCACCCCTAGCGAACACAGATACGCAGTATTTT; CDR3 protein: CASSPPLANTDTQYF
D gene: TRBD2; J gene: TRBJ2-2; V gene: TRBV19; clone size: .; CDR3 DNA: TGTGCCAGTAGGCCACGACTAGCGGGCTGGAACACCGGGGAGCTGTTTTTT; CDR3 protein: CASRPRLAGWNTGELFF
D gene: TRBD2; J gene: TRBJ2-1; V gene: TRBV2; clone size: .; CDR3 DNA: TGTGCCAGCAGTGTGAGCGGGGTGGGCAATGAGCAGTTCTTC; CDR3 protein: CASSVSGVGNEQFF
D gene: .; J gene: TRBJ1-2; V gene: TRBV9; clone size: .; CDR3 DNA: TGTGCCAGCAGCGTAGACCCCGGTGCCTATGGCTACACCTTC; CDR3 protein: CASSVDPGAYGYTF
D gene: .; J gene: TRBJ2-7; V gene: TRBV30; clone size: .; CDR3 DNA: TGTGCCTGGAGAATAAACACCCTCTCCTACGAGCAGTACTTC; CDR3 protein: CAWRINTLSYEQYF
D gene: .; J gene: TRBJ2-7; V gene: TRBV19; clone size: .; CDR3 DNA: TGTGCCAGTAGTCCCCACCCCCGGGAGCAGTACTTC; CDR3 protein: CASSPHPREQYF
D gene: .; J gene: TRBJ1-2; V gene: TRBV28; clone size: .; CDR3 DNA: TGTGCCAGCAGAAATTACCGGTCGCCGGGGGGCTACACCTTC; CDR3 protein: CASRNYRSPGGYTF
D gene: TRBD2; J gene: TRBJ2-1; V gene: TRBV11-3; clone size: .; CDR3 DNA: TGTGCCAGCAGCCCTCAAGCGGGGCTATACAATGAGCAGTTCTTC; CDR3 protein: CASSPQAGLYNEQFF
D gene: TRBD1; J gene: TRBJ2-5; V gene: TRBV9; clone size: .; CDR3 DNA: TGTGCCAGCAGCTCCCGACAGGGGGGCCGGGAGACCCAGTACTTC; CDR3 protein: CASSSRQGGRETQYF
D gene: .; J gene: TRBJ2-3; V gene: TRBV9; clone size: .; CDR3 DNA: TGTGCCAGCAGCGTAGGGCTAGCGCAAAGCACAGATACGCAGTATTTT; CDR3 protein: CASSVGLAQSTDTQYF
D gene: .; J gene: TRBJ2-7; V gene: TRBV18; clone size: .; CDR3 DNA: TGTGCCAGCTCCCCGCGGTCAGGGAATCGCGAGCAGTACTTC; CDR3 protein: CASSPRSGNREQYF
D gene: TRBD1; J gene: TRBJ2-7; V gene: TRBV20-1; clone size: .; CDR3 DNA: TGCAGTGCGAAAGACAGGGACGAGCAGTACTTC; CDR3 protein: CSAKDRDEQYF
D gene: .; J gene: TRBJ2-3; V gene: TRBV5-1; clone size: once; CDR3 DNA: TGCGCCAGCAGCTTGGAGGGTAGCGGAATCTCCACAGATACGCAGTATTTT; CDR3 protein: CASSLEGSGISTDTQYF
D gene: .; J gene: TRBJ2-3; V gene: TRBV4-1; clone size: .; CDR3 DNA: TGCGCCAGCAGCCAAGAATTAGGGTGGGGCAGGGACACAGATACGCAGTATTTT; CDR3 protein: CASSQELGWGRDTDTQYF
D gene: .; J gene: TRBJ1-1; V gene: TRBV6-5; clone size: few; CDR3 DNA: TGTGCCAGCAGTGCCCGACTCCCGAACACTGAAGCTTTCTTT; CDR3 protein: CASSARLPNTEAFF
D gene: .; J gene: TRBJ2-2; V gene: TRBV5-5; clone size: .; CDR3 DNA: TGTGCCAGCAGTCCGCGATCGAACACCGGGGAGCTGTTTTTT; CDR3 protein: CASSPRSNTGELFF
D gene: TRBD1; J gene: TRBJ1-3; V gene: TRBV19; clone size: .; CDR3 DNA: TGTGCCAGTAGTATAGCGCACGGACAGGCTGGAAACACCATATATTTT; CDR3 protein: CASSIAHGQAGNTIYF
D gene: TRBD1; J gene: TRBJ1-2; V gene: TRBV2; clone size: .; CDR3 DNA: TGTGCCAGCAGCGATGGGACAGCTAGAACTAACTATGGCTACACCTTC; CDR3 protein: CASSDGTARTNYGYTF
D gene: .; J gene: TRBJ2-7; V gene: TRBV7-7; clone size: once; CDR3 DNA: TGTGCCAGCAGCTTAGGGGCAGGGGAAGTCTACGAGCAGTACTTC; CDR3 protein: CASSLGAGEVYEQYF
D gene: .; J gene: TRBJ1-1; V gene: TRBV5-1; clone size: .; CDR3 DNA: TGCGCCAGCAGCTTCCGTGGAGAGTTGAACACTGAAGCTTTCTTT; CDR3 protein: CASSFRGELNTEAFF
D gene: .; J gene: TRBJ1-6; V gene: TRBV14; clone size: .; CDR3 DNA: TGTGCCAGCAGCCAGGCAGGGAGGGCTTCACCCCTCCACTTT; CDR3 protein: CASSQAGRASPLHF
D gene: TRBD1; J gene: TRBJ2-7; V gene: TRBV18; clone size: once; CDR3 DNA: TGTGCCAGCTCACCACCGACAGGGACCTACGAGCAGTACTTC; CDR3 protein: CASSPPTGTYEQYF
D gene: .; J gene: TRBJ2-7; V gene: TRBV7-9; clone size: .; CDR3 DNA: TGTGCCAGCAGCTTAAGCCGGGAGTTATCCTACGAGCAGTACTTC; CDR3 protein: CASSLSRELSYEQYF
D gene: TRBD1; J gene: TRBJ1-4; V gene: TRBV7-6; clone size: .; CDR3 DNA: TGTGCCAGCAGCTCGGGCGATATCGTCGTGACAGGGGTACTGTTTTTT; CDR3 protein: CASSSGDIVVTGVLFF
D gene: TRBD2; J gene: TRBJ2-1; V gene: TRBV7-2; clone size: .; CDR3 DNA: TGTGCCAGCAGCCCAGGACTAGCGGGGGGGCCTTGGAATGAGCAGTTCTTC; CDR3 protein: CASSPGLAGGPWNEQFF
D gene: TRBD2; J gene: TRBJ2-7; V gene: TRBV28; clone size: few; CDR3 DNA: TGTGCCAGTCAAGCGGGGCGCTCCGAGCAGTACTTC; CDR3 protein: CASQAGRSEQYF
D gene: .; J gene: TRBJ1-3; V gene: TRBV9; clone size: .; CDR3 DNA: TGTGCCAGCAGCGTGGGCACTGGAAACACCATATATTTT; CDR3 protein: CASSVGTGNTIYF
D gene: TRBD1; J gene: TRBJ1-1; V gene: TRBV7-9; clone size: .; CDR3 DNA: TGTGCCAGCAGCTTCACAGGGGCTGGGGCTGAAGCTTTCTTT; CDR3 protein: CASSFTGAGAEAFF
D gene: .; J gene: TRBJ2-1; V gene: TRBV14; clone size: .; CDR3 DNA: TGTGCCAGCAGCCAAGAATGGAGGGTTCGGTACAATGAGCAGTTCTTC; CDR3 protein: CASSQEWRVRYNEQFF
D gene: TRBD2; J gene: TRBJ2-3; V gene: TRBV6-1; clone size: .; CDR3 DNA: TGTGCCAGCCGTAGCGGGGGGGCCACAGATACGCAGTATTTT; CDR3 protein: CASRSGGATDTQYF
D gene: .; J gene: TRBJ2-3; V gene: TRBV19; clone size: once; CDR3 DNA: TGTGCCAGTAGGACCCTATGGCGGGGAAGCACAGATACGCAGTATTTT; CDR3 protein: CASRTLWRGSTDTQYF
D gene: .; J gene: TRBJ2-3; V gene: TRBV18; clone size: .; CDR3 DNA: TGTGCCAGCTCACTAAGCACAGATACGCAGTATTTT; CDR3 protein: CASSLSTDTQYF
D gene: TRBD2; J gene: TRBJ2-3; V gene: TRBV11-3; clone size: .; CDR3 DNA: TGTGCCAGCAGCTTAGAACCTAGCGGGAGAGATACGCAGTATTTT; CDR3 protein: CASSLEPSGRDTQYF
D gene: .; J gene: TRBJ2-2; V gene: TRBV18; clone size: .; CDR3 DNA: TGTGCCAGCTCCCCAACAGATCCCGGGGAGCTGTTTTTT; CDR3 protein: CASSPTDPGELFF
D gene: .; J gene: TRBJ2-5; V gene: TRBV14; clone size: .; CDR3 DNA: TGTGCCAGCAGCCACCGAGGACAGAACTTGTACCAAGAGACCCAGTACTTC; CDR3 protein: CASSHRGQNLYQETQYF
D gene: .; J gene: TRBJ1-1; V gene: TRBV7-9; clone size: .; CDR3 DNA: TGTGCCAGCAGCGTTCTCGGGGGTAGCAAAGGCGCTGAAGCTTTCTTT; CDR3 protein: CASSVLGGSKGAEAFF
D gene: .; J gene: TRBJ1-1; V gene: TRBV6-5; clone size: .; CDR3 DNA: TGTGCCAGCAGTCAGAACAGGGTTGGGGCCACTGAAGCTTTCTTT; CDR3 protein: CASSQNRVGATEAFF
D gene: TRBD1; J gene: TRBJ2-5; V gene: TRBV25-1; clone size: .; CDR3 DNA: TGTGCCAGCACCCCTACAAACCCGGGACAGGGGCTTCAAGAGACCCAGTACTTC; CDR3 protein: CASTPTNPGQGLQETQYF
D gene: .; J gene: TRBJ2-3; V gene: TRBV19; clone size: .; CDR3 DNA: TGTGCCAGTAGCCCGAGTGGGACAACAGATACGCAGTATTTT; CDR3 protein: CASSPSGTTDTQYF
D gene: .; J gene: TRBJ1-5; V gene: TRBV28; clone size: .; CDR3 DNA: TGTGCCAGCAGTTTCAGTATTTACAATCAGCCCCAGCATTTT; CDR3 protein: CASSFSIYNQPQHF
D gene: TRBD1; J gene: TRBJ1-5; V gene: TRBV27; clone size: once; CDR3 DNA: TGTGCCAGCAGTTTTTCTCCAGGGGGGAATCAGCCCCAGCATTTT; CDR3 protein: CASSFSPGGNQPQHF
D gene: .; J gene: TRBJ2-1; V gene: TRBV10-3; clone size: .; CDR3 DNA: TGTGCCATCAGCCTACAGGGTAGCTCCTACAATGAGCAGTTCTTC; CDR3 protein: CAISLQGSSYNEQFF
D gene: TRBD1; J gene: TRBJ1-2; V gene: TRBV5-1; clone size: .; CDR3 DNA: TGCGCCAGCAGCCGGGACAGGGGGCGAAACTATGGCTACACCTTC; CDR3 protein: CASSRDRGRNYGYTF
D gene: .; J gene: TRBJ2-7; V gene: TRBV18; clone size: medium-sized; CDR3 DNA: TGTGCCAGCTCACCCTCCTCGGACGAGCAGTACTTC; CDR3 protein: CASSPSSDEQYF